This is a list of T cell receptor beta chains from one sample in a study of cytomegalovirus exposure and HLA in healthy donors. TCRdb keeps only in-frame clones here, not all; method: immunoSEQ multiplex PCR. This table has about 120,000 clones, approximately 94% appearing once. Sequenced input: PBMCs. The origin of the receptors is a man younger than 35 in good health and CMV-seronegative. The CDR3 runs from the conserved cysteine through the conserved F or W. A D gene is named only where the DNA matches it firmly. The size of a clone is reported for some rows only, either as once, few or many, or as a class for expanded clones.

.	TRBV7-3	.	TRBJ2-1	CASSESGNEQFF	TGTGCCAGCAGCGAGTCCGGTAATGAGCAGTTCTTC
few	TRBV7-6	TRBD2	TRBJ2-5	CASSQLGGRALQTQYF	TGTGCCAGCAGCCAATTAGGCGGGAGGGCCCTCCAGACCCAGTACTTC
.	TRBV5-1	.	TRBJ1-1	CASSLISQNTEAFF	TGCGCCAGCAGCTTGATTAGTCAGAACACTGAAGCTTTCTTT
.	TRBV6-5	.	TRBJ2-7	CASSYLGGGSEQYF	TGTGCCAGCAGTTATCTGGGTGGGGGGTCGGAGCAGTACTTC
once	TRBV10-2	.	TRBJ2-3	CASRPSGDTQYF	TGCGCCAGCAGACCTTCCGGTGATACGCAGTATTTT
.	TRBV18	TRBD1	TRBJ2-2	CASSPPGTGVTGELFF	TGTGCCAGCTCACCACCGGGGACAGGGGTCACCGGGGAGCTGTTTTTT
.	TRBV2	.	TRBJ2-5	CASSEDLIGDQETQYF	TGTGCCAGCAGTGAGGACCTAATAGGGGATCAAGAGACCCAGTACTTC
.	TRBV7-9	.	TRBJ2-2	CASSSKPQGHGELFF	TGTGCCAGCAGCTCAAAACCTCAGGGGCACGGGGAGCTGTTTTTT
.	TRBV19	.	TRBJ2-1	CASSLAELLTYNEQFF	TGTGCCAGTAGTCTCGCCGAATTACTAACCTACAATGAGCAGTTCTTC
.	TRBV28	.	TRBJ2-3	CASSLSEGLALATSTDTQYF	TGTGCCAGCAGTTTATCCGAGGGTCTAGCCTTAGCCACTAGCACAGATACGCAGTATTTT
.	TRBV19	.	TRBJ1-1	CASSIDHGRGGTEAFF	TGTGCCAGTAGTATAGATCATGGGAGGGGGGGAACTGAAGCTTTCTTT
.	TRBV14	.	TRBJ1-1	CASSPPGKLNTEAFF	TGTGCCAGCAGCCCCCCTGGCAAACTGAACACTGAAGCTTTCTTT
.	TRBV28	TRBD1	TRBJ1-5	CASRLRQGAQPQHF	TGTGCCAGCAGACTCAGACAGGGGGCTCAGCCCCAGCATTTT
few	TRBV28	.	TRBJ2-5	CASSSPSGAGGETQYF	TGTGCCAGCAGTTCCCCGTCAGGGGCAGGTGGGGAGACCCAGTACTTC
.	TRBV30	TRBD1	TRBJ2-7	CAWSVRGQGSYEQYF	TGTGCCTGGAGTGTACGGGGACAGGGAAGCTACGAGCAGTACTTC
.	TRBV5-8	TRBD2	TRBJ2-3	CASSLSSGSTDTQYF	TGTGCCAGCAGCTTGTCTAGCGGAAGCACAGATACGCAGTATTTT
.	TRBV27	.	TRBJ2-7	CASSSTGYEQYF	TGTGCCAGCAGTTCGACAGGATACGAGCAGTACTTC
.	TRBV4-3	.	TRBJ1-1	CASSQDRTVTNTEAFF	TGCGCCAGCAGCCAAGATCGGACAGTAACGAACACTGAAGCTTTCTTT
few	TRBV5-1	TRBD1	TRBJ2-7	CASSPTPTGGEQYF	TGCGCCAGCAGCCCCACGCCCACAGGGGGCGAGCAGTACTTC
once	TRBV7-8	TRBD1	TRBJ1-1	CASSPRTGLATEAFF	TGTGCCAGCAGCCCGCGGACAGGGTTGGCCACTGAAGCTTTCTTT
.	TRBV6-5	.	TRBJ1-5	CASSPLERRPPRLYF	TGTGCCAGCAGCCCCCTTGAACGAAGACCTCCGCGGTTGTATTTT
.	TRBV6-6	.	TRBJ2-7	CASTYVASGWAYEQYF	TGTGCCAGCACCTATGTTGCCTCAGGGTGGGCCTACGAGCAGTACTTC
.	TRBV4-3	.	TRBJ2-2	CASSQDRGNTGELFF	TGCGCCAGCAGCCAAGACAGGGGTAACACCGGGGAGCTGTTTTTT
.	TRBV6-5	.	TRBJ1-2	CASSYEAGGPYGYTF	TGTGCCAGCAGTTACGAGGCCGGGGGGCCGTATGGCTACACCTTC
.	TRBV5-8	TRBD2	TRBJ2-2	CASSLGRGAGELFF	TGTGCCAGCAGCTTGGGACGGGGGGCCGGGGAGCTGTTTTTT
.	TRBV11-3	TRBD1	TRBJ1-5	CASSLRGPGQPQHF	TGTGCCAGCAGCTTGAGGGGGCCGGGTCAGCCCCAGCATTTT
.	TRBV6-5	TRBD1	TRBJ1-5	CASSPDRGHAQPQHF	TGTGCCAGCAGTCCGGACAGGGGGCATGCTCAGCCCCAGCATTTT
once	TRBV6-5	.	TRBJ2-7	CASGQGGEQYF	TGTGCCAGCGGTCAGGGGGGCGAGCAGTACTTC
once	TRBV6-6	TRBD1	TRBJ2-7	CASSRPGTGGTYEQYF	TGTGCCAGCAGCCGTCCCGGGACAGGGGGGACCTACGAGCAGTACTTC
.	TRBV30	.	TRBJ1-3	CAWSVRGASGNTIYF	TGTGCCTGGAGTGTACGAGGAGCCTCTGGAAACACCATATATTTT
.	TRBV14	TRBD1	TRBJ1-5	CASSYRDRGSQPQHF	TGTGCCAGCAGCTACCGGGACAGGGGAAGCCAGCCCCAGCATTTT
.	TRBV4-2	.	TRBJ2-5	CASSQAGRGTQYF	TGTGCCAGCAGCCAAGCCGGACGGGGGACCCAGTACTTC
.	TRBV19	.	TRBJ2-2	CASSRSQGSYTGELFF	TGTGCCAGTAGTAGGTCCCAGGGATCGTACACCGGGGAGCTGTTTTTT